The clone carrying this TCR beta chain was counted between two and nine times. No antigen is known for it. The data were obtained in a study of cytomegalovirus exposure and HLA in healthy donors. Study-level points and caveats: A later analysis showed TCR association rates differing by HLA locus, peaking at DRB1 and lowest at HLA-C. Across donors, presence/absence analyses took sequencing depth to be roughly uniform. The study designated 150 or so TCR beta chains cytomegalovirus-associated.

The PCR used 60 Vbeta and 13 Jbeta primers. Some clones are missing from TCRdb's copy, which holds only in-frame ones; the method was immunoSEQ multiplex PCR. The table has some 150,000 clones, 50% to 75% seen once. Germline loops: CDR1 MNHEY, CDR2 SVGAGI. There are 14 residues in the CDR3. The ends lost 2 bases at V and 13 bases at J; junction bases unmatched: 6. The source material was PBMCs. The receptor comes from a woman aged 30 to 39 in good health and CMV-seropositive. The rearrangement links TRBV6-5 to TRBJ1-6, with TRBD1 matching over 9 bases. The CDR3 loop reads CASSYARTGAPLHF. CDR3 in DNA: TGTGCCAGCAGTTACGCCCGGACAGGGGCCCCCCTCCACTTT.